The 26 T cell receptor beta chains reported below all come from one sample, sequenced in a study of blood T cell repertoires in COVID-19. TCRdb keeps only in-frame clones here, not all; method: immunoSEQ multiplex PCR. Seen here are about 88,000 clones, 87% observed once, and the top ten hold about 15%. Specimen: peripheral blood. All receptors derive from a male donor with acute or convalescent COVID-19.

The chain carries TRBV6-2 or TRBV6-3 and TRBJ1-5; D is uncertain. V lost 0 bases to trimming and J lost 6 bases, with 9 bases between them. Germline loops: CDR1 MNHEY, CDR2 SVGEGT. The CDR3 is 14 residues long. The CDR3 loop reads CASSYSRLVQPQHF. CDR3 DNA sequence: TGTGCCAGCAGTTACTCGAGGCTGGTTCAGCCCCAGCATTTT.

The rearrangement links TRBV6-2 or TRBV6-3 to TRBJ1-1, with 11 bases fitting TRBD1. Germline assignment: CDR1 MNHEY and CDR2 SVGEGT. This CDR3 has 17 amino acids. V lost 4 bases and J lost 3; bases outside the gene matches: 10. The CDR3 is CASSSRTGGPLDTEAFF. The CDR3 nucleotides are TGTGCCAGCAGTTCCCGGACAGGGGGCCCTTTAGACACTGAAGCTTTCTTT.

The chain combines TRBV10-3 with TRBJ1-1, with a tentative D call TRBD1 (6 bases). The CDR3 covers 12 residues. V was shortened by 8 bases and J by 7 bases, with 14 bases between the two germline ends. Per the germline V gene, CDR1 is ENHRY and CDR2 is SYGVKD. The CDR3 here is CAIGDRTDEAFF. The CDR3 DNA reads as TGTGCCATCGGAGATCGGACAGATGAAGCTTTCTTT.

This chain uses TRBV7-8 with TRBJ2-5, with D hard to call. The ends were cut back, 5 bases at V and 5 bases at J, with 9 bases in the middle. The CDR3 covers 12 residues. The germline V gene encodes CDR1 SGHVS and CDR2 FQNEAQ. Written as DNA, the CDR3 is TGTGCCAGCAGCACCCGTGAGGAGACCCAGTACTTC. Its translation is CASSTREETQYF.

The chain joins TRBV7-2 to TRBJ1-1; tentatively, D is TRBD1 (6 bases). V lost 1 base, J lost 2 bases, and 23 bases lay in between. CDR1 is SGHTA, CDR2 FQGNSA, per germline. CDR3 length equals 19 residues. The CDR3 DNA reads TGTGCCAGCAGCTTAGGGTCAAACAGGGCCTCAGATTCTAACACTGAAGCTTTCTTT. Translated: CASSLGSNRASDSNTEAFF.

The chain links TRBV19 to TRBJ2-7, with D possibly being TRBD1 (5 bases). This CDR3 region has 13 residues. Germline assignment: CDR1 LNHDA and CDR2 SQIVND (reference sequence). V was pared by 5 bases and J by 0 bases, with 8 bases between. The CDR3 coding sequence is TGTGCCAGTAGTCACAGGCCCTCCTACGAGCAGTACTTC. This encodes CASSHRPSYEQYF. The full variable domain, with the rest looked up from reference TRBV19 and TRBJ2-7, is DGGITQSPKYLFRKEGQNVTLSCEQNLNHDAMYWYRQDPGQGLRLIYYSQIVNDFQKGDIAEGYSVSREKKESFPLTVTSAQKNPTAFYLCASSHRPSYEQYFGPGTRLTVT.

The J gene is TRBJ2-7, the V gene TRBV18, with TRBD2 as a possible D gene (5 bases). CDR3 size: 12 residues. The germline CDR1 and CDR2 sequences are KGHSH and LQKENI. Deletions cut 4 bases from V and 3 bases from J, with 7 bases between. As DNA, the CDR3 is TGTGCCAGCTCACTCGAGGGCTACGAGCAGTACTTC. Residues: CASSLEGYEQYF.

This sequence joins TRBV5-6 and TRBJ2-5; 7 bases agree with TRBD1. Losses at the gene ends were 5 bases for V and 2 bases for J; bases not matched to a gene: 9. The CDR3 extends over 15 amino acids. Per the germline V gene, CDR1 is SGHDT and CDR2 is YYEEEE. CDR3 DNA: TGTGCCAGCAGTCTGATAGGGGGCTTACAAGAGACCCAGTACTTC. It encodes CASSLIGGLQETQYF.

The chain is built from TRBV11-1 and TRBJ2-4, with D possibly being TRBD2 (6 bases). Looked up from germline, CDR1 is SGHAT and CDR2 is FQDESV (reference sequence). V lost 5 bases and J 0 bases, leaving 14 bases between the germline ends. The CDR3 covers 16 residues. The DNA for the CDR3 is TGTGCCAGCAGCCCGGGGGTCTTTCTAGCCAAAAACATTCAGTACTTC. Translation: CASSPGVFLAKNIQYF.

The rearrangement links TRBV19 to TRBJ1-1; D is possibly TRBD1 (6 bases). Deletions cut 1 base from V and 2 bases from J, with 11 bases between. The CDR3 covers 15 residues. The germline V gene encodes CDR1 LNHDA and CDR2 SQIVND (reference sequence). The CDR3 region has the DNA TGTGCCAGTAGTATAGGACAGGCCCCAAACACTGAAGCTTTCTTT. Amino acid sequence: CASSIGQAPNTEAFF.

The J gene is TRBJ1-4, the V gene TRBV2; the D gene is possibly TRBD1 (5 bases). V lost 6 bases to trimming and J lost 6 bases, with 8 bases between them. The V gene's germline CDR1 is SNHLY and CDR2 FYNNEI. The CDR3 covers 12 residues. CDR3 coding DNA: TGTGCCAGCAGGGGGGGATATGAAAAACTGTTTTTT. Its translation is CASRGGYEKLFF.

The chain uses TRBV9 and TRBJ1-1; D is perhaps TRBD1 (6 bases). CDR1 SGDLS and CDR2 YYNGEE come from the germline V gene. The CDR3 is 14 residues long. Trimming left V 2 bases short and J 4 bases short, with 12 bases between. CDR3 in amino acids: CASSVARGSTEAFF. The DNA of the CDR3 is TGTGCCAGCAGCGTGGCTAGGGGGTCCACTGAAGCTTTCTTT.

The chain carries TRBV3-1 (or the pseudogene TRBV3-2) and TRBJ1-1; the D is unclear. In germline, CDR1 is LGHDT, CDR2 YNNKEL (reference sequence). With 1 base removed from V and 7 bases from J, the gap between germline ends came to 7 bases. The CDR3 is 12 residues long. The DNA of the CDR3 is TGTGCCAGCAGCCAAGCCCGGTTTGAAGCTTTCTTT. Translation gives CASSQARFEAFF.

The rearrangement links TRBV28 to TRBJ2-3; 7 nucleotides align to TRBD1. The CDR3 length is 14 residues. Losses at the gene ends were 2 bases for V and 1 base for J; bases not matched to a gene: 0. The V gene's germline CDR1 is MDHEN and CDR2 SYDVKM. In nucleotides, the CDR3 is TGTGCCAGCAGTTTACAGGGGGGCACAGATACGCAGTATTTT. Encoded protein: CASSLQGGTDTQYF.

This clone was detected only once. The V call is TRBV18, the J call TRBJ1-1; no firm D call. CDR1 is KGHSH and CDR2 is LQKENI in the germline V gene. The CDR3 has 15 amino acids. V was shortened by 3 bases and J by 3 bases, with 14 bases between the two germline ends. The CDR3 DNA reads TGTGCCAGCTCACCCCCCGCGGGTCGAGACACTGAAGCTTTCTTT. Translation: CASSPPAGRDTEAFF.

The chain links TRBV6-4 to TRBJ1-2; 8 bases are shared with TRBD1. In germline, CDR1 is MRHNA, CDR2 SNTAGT. The CDR3 sequence is 13 residues long. J lost 8 bases, V lost 3 bases, and 5 bases had no gene match. The CDR3, as DNA: TGTGCCAGCAGTGATGGACAGGGCTGGGGCTACACCTTC. Encoded protein: CASSDGQGWGYTF.

The chain is built from TRBV30 and TRBJ1-1, with no clear D. The CDR3 covers 12 residues. V lost 0 bases to trimming and J lost 5 bases, with 7 bases between them. Germline V lookup: CDR1 GTSNPN, CDR2 SVGIG (reference sequence). The CDR3 loop reads CAWSVGWTEAFF. For the CDR3, the DNA is TGTGCCTGGAGTGTCGGGTGGACTGAAGCTTTCTTT. Full variable domain (remainder filled in from reference TRBV30 and TRBJ1-1): SQTIHQWPATLVQPVGSPLSLECTVEGTSNPNLYWYRQAAGRGLQLLFYSVGIGQISSEVPQNLSASRPQDRQFILSSKKLLLSDSGFYLCAWSVGWTEAFFGQGTRLTVV.

The rearrangement joins TRBV5-1 to TRBJ2-2; 11 bases line up with TRBD2. The CDR3 contains 18 residues. Germline V gene data show CDR1 as SGHRS and CDR2 as YFSETQ. Trimming cost V 5 bases and J 0 bases; bases outside gene matches: 9. CDR3 coding DNA: TGCGCCAGCAGTATAACTAGCGGGGGAATTTCGAACACCGGGGAGCTGTTTTTT. Its protein is CASSITSGGISNTGELFF.

The rearrangement joins TRBV19 to TRBJ1-2; D might be TRBD1 (6 bases). CDR3 length: 16 residues. Germline-derived CDR1 and CDR2 are LNHDA and SQIVND (reference sequence). V lost 4 bases and J lost 2, with 17 bases in between. The CDR3 protein is CASSTSQGRANYGYTF. In DNA, the CDR3 is TGTGCCAGTAGTACCTCACAGGGTCGGGCCAACTATGGCTACACCTTC.

The chain has TRBV28 and TRBJ1-5, with D perhaps matching TRBD1 (6 bases). V was pared by 5 bases and J by 7 bases, with 12 bases between. The CDR3 consists of 13 residues. The germline gives CDR1 MDHEN, CDR2 SYDVKM. CDR3 residues: CASSPYREQPQHF. The CDR3 nucleotides read TGTGCCAGCAGTCCGTACAGGGAACAGCCCCAGCATTTT.

This clone showed up just a few times. V and J are TRBV27 and TRBJ2-7, with a tentative D call TRBD1 (5 bases). Germline CDR1 is MNHEY and CDR2 is SMNVEV (reference sequence). Trimming stripped 3 bases from V and 5 bases from J, with 14 bases between. CDR3 length equals 14 residues. CDR3 sequence reads: CASSLQGRGHEQYF. CDR3 coding DNA: TGTGCCAGCAGTTTGCAGGGAAGAGGACACGAGCAGTACTTC.

V is TRBV6-6 and J is TRBJ1-6; the match to TRBD1 covers 7 bases. Per the germline V gene, CDR1 is MNHNY and CDR2 is SVGAGI (reference sequence). J gave up 5 bases and V 11 bases, and 12 bases lay outside the gene matches. This CDR3 spans 15 amino acids. The CDR3 protein is CAGGPGTANNSPLHF. The CDR3 DNA reads as TGTGCCGGGGGACCCGGGACAGCTAATAATTCACCCCTCCACTTT.

The genes are TRBV19 and TRBJ1-1; 8 nucleotides line up with TRBD1. The CDR3 length is 14 residues. Looked up from germline, CDR1 is LNHDA and CDR2 is SQIVND (reference sequence). Germline trimming cut 4 bases from V and 4 bases from J; bases unmatched to any gene: 5. Here the CDR3 DNA reads TGTGCCAGTAGTAGGGGACAGGCGGGCACTGAAGCTTTCTTT. This encodes CASSRGQAGTEAFF.

This clone was seen just once. Other nucleotide sequences in the sample specify the same CDR3. V and J are TRBV5-1 and TRBJ1-1; D gene unclear. Germline assignment: CDR1 SGHRS and CDR2 YFSETQ. V lost 0 bases and J lost 1, with 10 bases in between. This CDR3 is built from 15 residues. The CDR3 is CASSLDVAENTEAFF. The CDR3 region has the DNA TGCGCCAGCAGCTTGGATGTTGCGGAGAACACTGAAGCTTTCTTT. The entire variable domain, with the rest obtained from reference TRBV5-1 and TRBJ1-1, is as follows: KAGVTQTPRYLIKTRGQQVTLSCSPISGHRSVSWYQQTPGQGLQFLFEYFSETQRNKGNFPGRFSGRQFSNSRSEMNVSTLELGDSALYLCASSLDVAENTEAFFGQGTRLTVV.

This chain uses TRBV7-2 with TRBJ1-2; D not certain. Germline V gene lookup returns CDR1 SGHTA and CDR2 FQGNSA. The V and J ends lost 4 bases and 3 bases respectively, with 9 bases between them. CDR3 size: 13 residues. In DNA form, the CDR3 reads TGTGCCAGCAGCTCGCAGGTCGACTATGGCTACACCTTC. It codes for CASSSQVDYGYTF.

The V gene is TRBV14, the J gene TRBJ2-7; a possible D gene is TRBD2 (6 bases). This CDR3 comprises 15 residues. Trimming took off 0 bases at V and 6 bases at J, with 15 bases between the two ends. The germline CDR1 and CDR2 sequences are SGHDN and FVKESK. In DNA, the CDR3 is TGTGCCAGCAGCCAAGATTTGGGGGGAGTAGGCGAGCAGTACTTC. Its protein product is CASSQDLGGVGEQYF.